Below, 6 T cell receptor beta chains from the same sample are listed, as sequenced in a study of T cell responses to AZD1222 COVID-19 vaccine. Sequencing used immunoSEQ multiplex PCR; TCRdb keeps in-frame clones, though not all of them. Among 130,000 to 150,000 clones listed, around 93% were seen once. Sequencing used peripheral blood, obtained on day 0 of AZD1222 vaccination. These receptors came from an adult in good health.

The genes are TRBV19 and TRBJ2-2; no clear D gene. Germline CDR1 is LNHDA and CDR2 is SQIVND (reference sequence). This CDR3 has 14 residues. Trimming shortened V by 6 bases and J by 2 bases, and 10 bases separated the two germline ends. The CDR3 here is CASSPWTNTGELFF. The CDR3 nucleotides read TGTGCCAGTAGCCCCTGGACCAACACCGGGGAGCTGTTTTTT.

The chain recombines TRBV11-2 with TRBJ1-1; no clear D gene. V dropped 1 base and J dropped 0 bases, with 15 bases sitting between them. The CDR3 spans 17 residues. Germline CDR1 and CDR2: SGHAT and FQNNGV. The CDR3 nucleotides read TGTGCCAGCAGCTTAGTTTGGGCTAAAGGTATGAACACTGAAGCTTTCTTT. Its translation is CASSLVWAKGMNTEAFF.

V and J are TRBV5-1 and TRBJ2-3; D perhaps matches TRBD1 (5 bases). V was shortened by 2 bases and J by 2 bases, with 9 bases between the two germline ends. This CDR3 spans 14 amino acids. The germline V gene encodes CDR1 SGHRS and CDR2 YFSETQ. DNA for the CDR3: TGCGCCAGCAGCTTACTACAGGTCACAGATACGCAGTATTTT. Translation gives CASSLLQVTDTQYF.

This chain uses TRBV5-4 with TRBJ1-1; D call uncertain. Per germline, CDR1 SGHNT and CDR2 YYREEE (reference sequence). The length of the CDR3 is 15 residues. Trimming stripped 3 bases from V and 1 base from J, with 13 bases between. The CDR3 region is CASSSLIVPNTEAFF. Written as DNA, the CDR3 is TGTGCCAGCAGCTCCCTTATCGTCCCGAACACTGAAGCTTTCTTT.

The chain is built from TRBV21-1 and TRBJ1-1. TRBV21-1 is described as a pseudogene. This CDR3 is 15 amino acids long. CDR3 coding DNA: TGTGCCAGCAGACCCGGCAAGGGTAGGAGCACTGAAGCTTTCTTT. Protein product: CASRPGKGRSTEAFF.

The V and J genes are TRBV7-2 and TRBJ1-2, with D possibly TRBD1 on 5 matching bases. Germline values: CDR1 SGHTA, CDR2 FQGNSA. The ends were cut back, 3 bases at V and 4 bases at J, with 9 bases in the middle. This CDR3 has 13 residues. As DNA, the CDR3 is TGTGCCAGCAGCTTGAGGGGTCCCTATGGCTACACCTTC. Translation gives CASSLRGPYGYTF.